This TCR beta chain came from a study of response to subunit inactivated influenza vaccine. In germline, CDR1 is SGHKS, CDR2 YYEKEE (reference sequence). This CDR3 spans 15 amino acids. V was cut by 2 bases and J by 2 bases, with 11 bases left in between. In TCRdb, the RT-PCR reads were re-called with MiXCR into one record per CDR3 protein. The sample records around 600,000 distinct CDR3 sequences, around 11% being singletons. This clonotype was counted a few times. The data were also submitted as part of a second study, on T cells expressing NK-cell markers. That paper adds: The cDNA for TCR beta came from 5'RACE template switching with UMIs.

The chain combines TRBV5-5 with TRBJ2-1; D ambiguous. The receptor was derived from a man in his fifties or sixties who received an inactivated influenza vaccine. The sequences come from PBMCs from blood, collected on the day of vaccination. The CDR3 sequence is CASSLLWATYNEQFF. The CDR3 DNA sequence: TGTGCCAGCAGCTTACTGTGGGCTACCTACAATGAGCAGTTCTTC.